One T cell receptor beta chain is described in this entry. The CDR3 contains 13 residues. Germline lookup yields CDR1 SGHTA and CDR2 FQGNSA. Trimming took 1 base from V and 7 from J, leaving 8 bases between them. TCRdb analysed the 5' RACE reads with MiXCR anew, one entry per CDR3 protein. The repertoire holds roughly 64,000 distinct CDR3 sequences, with approximately 23% as singletons. The chain uses TRBV7-2 and TRBJ1-5, with TRBD1 as a possible D gene (5 bases). The source is a female donor with breast cancer. Source material: memory CD4+ T cells sorted from a lymph node. Subset here: memory CD4+ T cells, CD4+CD45RO+CD25-. The CDR3 nucleotides are TGTGCCAGCAGCTTAGGTTGGGGCCAGCCCCAGCATTTT. The encoded protein is CASSLGWGQPQHF.